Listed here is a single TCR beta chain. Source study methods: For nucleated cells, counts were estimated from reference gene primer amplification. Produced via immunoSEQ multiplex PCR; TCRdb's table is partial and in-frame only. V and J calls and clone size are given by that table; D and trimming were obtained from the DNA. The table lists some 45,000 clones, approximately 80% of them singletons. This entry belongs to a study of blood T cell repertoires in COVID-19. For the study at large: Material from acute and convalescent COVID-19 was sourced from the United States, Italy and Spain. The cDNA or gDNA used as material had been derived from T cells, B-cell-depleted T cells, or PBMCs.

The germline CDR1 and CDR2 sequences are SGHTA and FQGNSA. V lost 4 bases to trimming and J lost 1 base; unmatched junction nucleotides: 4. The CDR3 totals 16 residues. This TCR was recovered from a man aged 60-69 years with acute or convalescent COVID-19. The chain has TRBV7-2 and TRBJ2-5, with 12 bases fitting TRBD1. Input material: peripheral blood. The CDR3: CASSSWDRGLQETQYF. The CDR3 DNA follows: TGTGCCAGCAGCTCTTGGGACAGGGGGCTCCAAGAGACCCAGTACTTC.